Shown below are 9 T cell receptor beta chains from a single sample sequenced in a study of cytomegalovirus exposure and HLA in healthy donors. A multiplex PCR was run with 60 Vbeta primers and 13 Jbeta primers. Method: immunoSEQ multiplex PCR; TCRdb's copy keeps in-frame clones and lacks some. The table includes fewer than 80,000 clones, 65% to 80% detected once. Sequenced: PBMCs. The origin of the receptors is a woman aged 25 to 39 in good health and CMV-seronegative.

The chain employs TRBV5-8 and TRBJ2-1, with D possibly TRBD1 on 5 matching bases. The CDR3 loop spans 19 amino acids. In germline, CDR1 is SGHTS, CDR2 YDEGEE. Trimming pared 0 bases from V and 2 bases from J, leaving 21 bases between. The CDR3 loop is CASSLVILSDSPTYNEQFF. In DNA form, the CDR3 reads TGTGCCAGCAGCTTGGTCATCCTTTCCGACAGCCCTACCTACAATGAGCAGTTCTTC.

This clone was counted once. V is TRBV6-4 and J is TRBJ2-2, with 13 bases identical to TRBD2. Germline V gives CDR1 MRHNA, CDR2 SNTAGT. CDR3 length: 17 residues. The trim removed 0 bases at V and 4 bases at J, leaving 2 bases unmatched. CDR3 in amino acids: CASSDSGTSGTTGELFF. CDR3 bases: TGTGCCAGCAGTGACTCGGGGACTAGCGGGACCACCGGGGAGCTGTTTTTT.

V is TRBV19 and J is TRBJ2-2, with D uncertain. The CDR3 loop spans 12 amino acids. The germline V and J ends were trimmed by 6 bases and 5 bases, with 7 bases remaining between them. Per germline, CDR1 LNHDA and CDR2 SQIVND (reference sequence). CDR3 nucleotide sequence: TGTGCCAGTAGAGAGATGACCGGGGAGCTGTTTTTT. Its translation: CASREMTGELFF.

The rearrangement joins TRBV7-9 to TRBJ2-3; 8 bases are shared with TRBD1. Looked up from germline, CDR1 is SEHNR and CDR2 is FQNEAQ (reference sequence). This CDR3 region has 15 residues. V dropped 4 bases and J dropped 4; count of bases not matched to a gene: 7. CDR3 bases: TGTGCCAGCAGCTCATCTATACAGGGGGCAGATACGCAGTATTTT. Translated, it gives CASSSSIQGADTQYF.

The CDR3 protein is CASSPGGSGSPDTQYF. The CDR3 DNA reads TGTGCCAGCAGCCCTGGGGGTAGCGGGAGCCCAGATACGCAGTATTTT. V gene TRBV5-6 combines with J gene TRBJ2-3; 9 bases agree with TRBD2. Germline loops: CDR1 SGHDT, CDR2 YYEEEE. The CDR3 spans 16 residues. V shed 4 bases and J 4 bases; nucleotides not matched to a gene: 10.

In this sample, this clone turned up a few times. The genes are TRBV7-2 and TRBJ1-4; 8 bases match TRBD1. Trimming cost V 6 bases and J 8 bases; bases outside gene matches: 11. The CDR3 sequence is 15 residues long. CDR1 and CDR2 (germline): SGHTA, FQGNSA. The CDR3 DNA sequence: TGTGCCAGCAGTATAACGGGACAGGTTTTAGAAAAACTGTTTTTT. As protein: CASSITGQVLEKLFF.

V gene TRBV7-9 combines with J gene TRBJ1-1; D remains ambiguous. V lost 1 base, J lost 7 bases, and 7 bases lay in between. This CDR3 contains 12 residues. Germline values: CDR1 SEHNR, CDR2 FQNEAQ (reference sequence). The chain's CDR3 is CASSLDTYEAFF. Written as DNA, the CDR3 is TGTGCCAGCAGCTTAGACACATATGAAGCTTTCTTT.

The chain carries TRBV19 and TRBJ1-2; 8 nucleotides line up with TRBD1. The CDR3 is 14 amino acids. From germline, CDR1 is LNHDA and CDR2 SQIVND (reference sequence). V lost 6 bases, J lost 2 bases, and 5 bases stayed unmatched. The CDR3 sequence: CASRNRGVNYGYTF. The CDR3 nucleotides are TGTGCCAGTAGAAACAGGGGGGTAAACTATGGCTACACCTTC. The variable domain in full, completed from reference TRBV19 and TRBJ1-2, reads DGGITQSPKYLFRKEGQNVTLSCEQNLNHDAMYWYRQDPGQGLRLIYYSQIVNDFQKGDIAEGYSVSREKKESFPLTVTSAQKNPTAFYLCASRNRGVNYGYTFGSGTRLTVV.

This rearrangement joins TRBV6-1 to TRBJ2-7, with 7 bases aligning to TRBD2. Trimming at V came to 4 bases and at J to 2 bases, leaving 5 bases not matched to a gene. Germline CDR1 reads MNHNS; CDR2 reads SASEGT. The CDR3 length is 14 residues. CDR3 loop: CASSAGLVAYEQYF. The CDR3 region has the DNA TGTGCCAGCAGTGCCGGACTAGTCGCCTACGAGCAGTACTTC.